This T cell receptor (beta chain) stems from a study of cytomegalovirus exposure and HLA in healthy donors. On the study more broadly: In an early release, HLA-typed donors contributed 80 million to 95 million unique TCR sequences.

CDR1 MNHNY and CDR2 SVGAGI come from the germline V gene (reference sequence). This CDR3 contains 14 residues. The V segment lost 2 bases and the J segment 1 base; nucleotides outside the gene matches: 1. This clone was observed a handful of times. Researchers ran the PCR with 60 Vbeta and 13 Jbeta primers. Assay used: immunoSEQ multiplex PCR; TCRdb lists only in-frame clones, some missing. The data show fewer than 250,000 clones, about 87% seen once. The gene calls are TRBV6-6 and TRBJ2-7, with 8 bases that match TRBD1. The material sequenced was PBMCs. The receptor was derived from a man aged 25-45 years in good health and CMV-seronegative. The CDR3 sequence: CASSYGQGSYEQYF. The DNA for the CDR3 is TGTGCCAGCAGTTACGGACAGGGTTCCTACGAGCAGTACTTC.